Listed below are T cell receptor beta chains from one sample, sequenced in a study of blood T cell repertoires in COVID-19. Here immunoSEQ multiplex PCR was the method, and the copy in TCRdb shows in-frame clones only, minus some. The data show over 200,000 clones, 92% seen once. Sequencing used peripheral blood. The receptors here all came from a man aged 30-40 years with acute or convalescent COVID-19. Each CDR3 is given with its conserved first and last residue. Each record gives: V gene, clone size, J gene, CDR3 protein. Not all rows give a size; the values are once, few, many and, for expanded clones, a class.

TRBV7-3	once	TRBJ1-2	CASSSIGEKDGYTF
TRBV24-1	.	TRBJ1-4	CATSDGQGRWNDEKLFF
TRBV2	.	TRBJ1-3	CAGQGPGNTIYF
TRBV19	.	TRBJ1-2	CARTDSGYGYTF
TRBV11-2	.	TRBJ1-2	CASRGEGSTYGYTF
TRBV6-5	.	TRBJ2-1	CASRIRDMPYNEQFF
TRBV3-1/TRBV3-2	.	TRBJ1-1	CASSHHRTGPEAFF
TRBV18	.	TRBJ1-1	CASSTIYGQGMDTEAFF
TRBV7-9	.	TRBJ1-1	CASSLWGSGANTEAFF
TRBV9	.	TRBJ1-5	CASSSGQGPNQPQHF
TRBV27	once	TRBJ2-7	CASSLGRTYEQYF
TRBV7-3	.	TRBJ1-1	CASSLTAPYTEAFF
TRBV29-1	.	TRBJ2-2	CSVETLQSANTGELFF
TRBV2	once	TRBJ2-1	CASSERPGTGAYNEQFF
TRBV4-1	once	TRBJ2-5	CASSLTSGTGETQYF
TRBV11-2	.	TRBJ2-7	CASSLSGKTVEQYF
TRBV11-3	.	TRBJ2-1	CASSQGQGAHNEQFF
TRBV6-4	once	TRBJ1-1	CASSDSWGAEAFF
TRBV5-3	.	TRBJ1-3	CARIPLAPRNTIYF
TRBV18	.	TRBJ2-3	CASSRDFTAGVQYF
TRBV18	.	TRBJ2-6	CASSPPGSGANVLTF